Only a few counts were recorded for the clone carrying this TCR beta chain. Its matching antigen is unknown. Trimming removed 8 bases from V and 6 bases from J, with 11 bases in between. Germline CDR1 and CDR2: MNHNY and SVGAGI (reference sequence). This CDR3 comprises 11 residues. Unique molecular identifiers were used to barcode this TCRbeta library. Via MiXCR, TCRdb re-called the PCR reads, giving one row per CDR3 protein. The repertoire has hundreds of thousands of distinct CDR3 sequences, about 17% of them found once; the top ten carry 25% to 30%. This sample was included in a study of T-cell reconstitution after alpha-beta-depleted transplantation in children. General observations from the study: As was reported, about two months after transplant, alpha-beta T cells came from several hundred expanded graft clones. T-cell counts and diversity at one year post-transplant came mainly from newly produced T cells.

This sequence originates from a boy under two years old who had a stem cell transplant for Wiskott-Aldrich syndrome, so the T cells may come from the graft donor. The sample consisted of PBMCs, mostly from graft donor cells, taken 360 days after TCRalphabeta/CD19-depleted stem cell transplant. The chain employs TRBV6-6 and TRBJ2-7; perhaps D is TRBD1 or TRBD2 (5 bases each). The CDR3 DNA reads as TGTGCCAGCTGGGGCAGCGGCGAGCAGTACTTC. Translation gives CASWGSGEQYF.